The 18 T cell receptor beta chains below come from one sample, sequenced in a study of blood T cell repertoires in COVID-19 (dated by TCRdb to about 2020). Receptor libraries were prepared by the immunoSEQ multiplex PCR assay. TCRdb provides this immuneACCESS table in a form limited to in-frame rearrangements. Some clones are lacking; in checked studies, under half of them reflect an unresolved V gene, and why the rest are absent is not known. For this sample there are around 200,000 clones; about 87% appear just once. In total, the top ten clones hold 2.7% of the sample. The specimen was peripheral blood. These receptors came from a man aged 40-49 years with active or convalescent COVID-19.

V and J are TRBV5-1 and TRBJ1-1; D may be TRBD1 (5 bases). The CDR3 is 14 residues long. Germline CDR1 SGHRS, CDR2 YFSETQ. V lost 2 bases, J lost 4 bases, and 12 bases lay in between. The CDR3 DNA is TGCGCCAGCAGCTTTCAAGGGGCCCCCACTGAAGCTTTCTTT. Translated, it gives CASSFQGAPTEAFF.

The chain recombines TRBV4-1 with TRBJ2-7; a weak D match, TRBD2 (5 bases). The V and J ends lost 1 base and 0 bases respectively, with 7 bases between them. The CDR3 length is 14 residues. CDR1 is MGHRA and CDR2 is YSYEKL in the germline V gene. The CDR3, as DNA: TGCGCCAGCAGCCAAGGGGAGCGCTCCTACGAGCAGTACTTC. This translates into CASSQGERSYEQYF.

This chain links TRBV5-8 with TRBJ2-2; D is uncertain. The CDR3 contains 14 residues. Trimming removed 7 bases at V and 4 bases at J, with 14 bases between. Germline CDR1 reads SGHTS; CDR2 reads YDEGEE. The CDR3 coding sequence is TGTGCCAGCTCCGGATTGCGGATCACCGGGGAGCTGTTTTTT. Translated: CASSGLRITGELFF.

V and J are TRBV7-3 and TRBJ2-1; 10 bases are shared with TRBD2. This CDR3 region has 15 residues. V lost 5 bases and J lost 4; bases outside the gene matches: 5. CDR1 and CDR2 (germline): SGHTA, FQGTGA. The CDR3: CASSLKAGGYNEQFF. The CDR3 DNA follows: TGTGCCAGCAGCCTCAAAGCGGGGGGGTACAATGAGCAGTTCTTC. Filled out from reference TRBV7-3 and TRBJ2-1, the complete variable domain reads GAGVSQTPSNKVTEKGKYVELRCDPISGHTALYWYRQSLGQGPEFLIYFQGTGAADDSGLPNDRFFAVRPEGSVSTLKIQRTERGDSAVYLCASSLKAGGYNEQFFGPGTRLTVL.

This chain connects TRBV30 to TRBJ1-1, with D unclear. With 4 bases removed from V and 6 bases from J, the gap between germline ends came to 18 bases. The CDR3 totals 14 residues. Germline assignment: CDR1 GTSNPN and CDR2 SVGIG (reference sequence). The CDR3 loop reads CAWIKSALIPEAFF. As DNA, the CDR3 is TGTGCCTGGATTAAGTCTGCCCTAATTCCTGAAGCTTTCTTT.

The J gene is TRBJ2-7, the V gene TRBV7-2; 14 bases match TRBD2. Germline CDR1 and CDR2: SGHTA and FQGNSA. The CDR3 totals 17 residues. V trimming: 3 bases; J trimming: 0 bases; junction bases outside the gene matches: 4. In DNA form, the CDR3 reads TGTGCCAGCAGCTTCGGGACTAGCGGGGGAAGCTCCTACGAGCAGTACTTC. Its translation: CASSFGTSGGSSYEQYF.

V and J are TRBV3-1 (or the pseudogene TRBV3-2) and TRBJ2-5, with 9 bases that match TRBD1. This CDR3 comprises 18 residues. V lost 0 bases, J lost 4 bases, and 12 bases stayed unmatched. Germline values: CDR1 LGHDT, CDR2 YNNKEL (reference sequence). This chain's CDR3 is CASSQDHSGTGNPETQYF. In DNA, the CDR3 is TGTGCCAGCAGCCAAGACCATTCCGGGACAGGGAATCCAGAGACCCAGTACTTC.

This clone was seen a handful of times. The chain has TRBV19 and TRBJ2-2; D call uncertain. V lost 3 bases to trimming and J lost 1 base, with 9 bases between them. Germline loops: CDR1 LNHDA, CDR2 SQIVND (reference sequence). The CDR3 contains 15 residues. The CDR3 nucleotides read TGTGCCAGTAGTATCCCAAACAGGAACACCGGGGAGCTGTTTTTT. Residues: CASSIPNRNTGELFF. Complete variable domain (other parts from reference TRBV19 and TRBJ2-2): DGGITQSPKYLFRKEGQNVTLSCEQNLNHDAMYWYRQDPGQGLRLIYYSQIVNDFQKGDIAEGYSVSREKKESFPLTVTSAQKNPTAFYLCASSIPNRNTGELFFGEGSRLTVL.

The chain uses TRBV30 and TRBJ1-2, with D uncertain. The germline CDR1 and CDR2 sequences are GTSNPN and SVGIG (reference sequence). The CDR3 is 15 residues long. V lost 0 bases and J lost 5, with 16 bases in between. The DNA of the CDR3 is TGTGCCTGGAGTGTCTCCAGCGACTTCAATTATGGCTACACCTTC. This sequence encodes CAWSVSSDFNYGYTF.

A word on this clone: This CDR3 is also generated by other DNA sequences in the sample. The rearrangement links TRBV4-2 to TRBJ2-1; 13 bases are a match to TRBD2. With V trimmed by 0 bases and J by 9 bases, 8 bases remained unmatched. Germline lookup yields CDR1 LGHNA and CDR2 YNFKEQ. The CDR3 has 17 residues. The CDR3 DNA reads as TGTGCCAGCAGCCAAGATAGAACTAGCGGGGGGGCATTTGAGCAGTTCTTC. Amino acid sequence: CASSQDRTSGGAFEQFF.

CDR3 protein: CASSQGGVSSGYTF. CDR3 DNA: TGTGCCAGCAGCCAAGGAGGAGTTAGCAGCGGCTACACCTTC. J is TRBJ1-2 and V is TRBV3-1 (or the pseudogene TRBV3-2), with D uncertain. The V gene's germline CDR1 is LGHDT and CDR2 YNNKEL (reference sequence). Trimming left V 1 base short and J 8 bases short, with 14 bases between. The CDR3 length is 14 residues.

The chain employs TRBV19 and TRBJ1-5, with 8 bases that match TRBD1. The CDR3 is 13 residues long. CDR1 and CDR2 (germline): LNHDA, SQIVND (reference sequence). V shed 6 bases and J 16 bases; nucleotides not matched to a gene: 14. CDR3 sequence (DNA): TGTGCCAGTAGCCCCGGCGTGACGACAGGGGTACATTTT. Encoded protein: CASSPGVTTGVHF.

The V gene is TRBV27, the J gene TRBJ1-2; D might be TRBD1 (5 bases). From germline, CDR1 is MNHEY and CDR2 SMNVEV (reference sequence). V lost 3 bases, J lost 5 bases, and 16 bases lay in between. The CDR3 loop spans 15 amino acids. The DNA for the CDR3 is TGTGCCAGCAGTTTCTTCGGCGGTCAGGGTTATGGCTACACCTTC. Its protein is CASSFFGGQGYGYTF.

This clone is a singleton in its sample. The CDR3: CASSPGGAGGFQPQHF. The CDR3 coding sequence is TGTGCCAGCAGCCCAGGCGGCGCAGGGGGCTTTCAGCCCCAGCATTTT. The rearrangement joins TRBV3-1 (or the pseudogene TRBV3-2) to TRBJ1-5, with 8 bases identical to TRBD1. In germline, CDR1 is LGHDT, CDR2 YNNKEL (reference sequence). Trimming removed 4 bases from V and 6 bases from J; junction bases left unmatched: 11. This CDR3 region has 16 residues.

A remark on this clone: An end of the junction differs from the germline gene, which may be a read error. J is TRBJ2-2 and V is TRBV2; a possible D gene is TRBD2 (5 bases). The CDR3 is made up of 13 amino acids. Germline values: CDR1 SNHLY, CDR2 FYNNEI. In nucleotides, the CDR3 is TGTGCCAACCTGGACTTGAACGCCGGGGAGCTGTTTTTT. This codes for CANLDLNAGELFF.

This clone is categorized as medium-sized. The V gene is TRBV7-9, the J gene TRBJ2-1; 7 bases are shared with TRBD1. The CDR3 is 13 amino acids. Unmatched junction bases numbered 3, after V lost 3 bases and J lost 7 bases. Germline-derived CDR1 and CDR2 are SEHNR and FQNEAQ (reference sequence). CDR3 sequence: CASSFLQGNEQFF. The CDR3 bases are TGTGCCAGCAGCTTCCTACAGGGGAATGAGCAGTTCTTC.

The chain has TRBV2 and TRBJ2-1; 7 positions match TRBD2. Looked up from germline, CDR1 is SNHLY and CDR2 is FYNNEI. The CDR3 is 13 residues long. V dropped 6 bases and J dropped 2; count of bases not matched to a gene: 1. This CDR3 is CASRGGAYNEQFF. CDR3 bases: TGTGCCAGCAGGGGAGGGGCCTACAATGAGCAGTTCTTC.

There are a few counts of this clone. V and J are TRBV6-2 or TRBV6-3 and TRBJ1-2, with TRBD1 matching 9 bases. This CDR3 is built from 13 residues. Germline trimming cut 4 bases from V and 8 bases from J; bases unmatched to any gene: 5. Per the germline V gene, CDR1 is MNHEY and CDR2 is SVGEGT. The CDR3 DNA sequence: TGTGCCAGCAGTTTCCGGACAGGGGAAGGCTACACCTTC. Encoded protein: CASSFRTGEGYTF.